This entry features one T cell receptor beta chain sequence. The source of the sample is a study of blood T cells in healthy people across ages. PCR was performed a second time for about 6 to 11 cycles using a sample-barcoded 5' primer and a J-beta primer mix. MiXCR, applied by TCRdb to the 5' RACE reads, yields one record per CDR3 protein. The table includes 800,000 or so distinct CDR3 sequences, roughly 46% detected once. The CDR3 covers 15 residues. V lost 5 bases to trimming and J lost 3 bases; unmatched junction nucleotides: 6. Germline V lookup: CDR1 SGHTA, CDR2 FQGNSA. Samples each yielded at least 5.5 micrograms of total RNA.

The sequencing input was blood. V gene TRBV7-2 combines with J gene TRBJ1-2, with 10 nucleotides matching TRBD1. The source of this sequence is a man older than 75 in good health. The CDR3 here is CASSARTGGDYGYTF. The CDR3 DNA reads TGTGCCAGCAGCGCCCGGACAGGGGGAGACTATGGCTACACCTTC.